The 20 T cell receptor beta chains below were found in one sample sequenced in a study of post-analysis software for immune sequencing data. Prepared libraries of TCR beta cDNA carried unique molecular identifiers. Each CDR3 protein is one row after TCRdb ran MiXCR on the PCR reads. In the table there are more than 350,000 distinct CDR3 sequences, less than 40% of which are singletons. Findings and limits, study-wide: When patients were compared with controls, a handful of TRBV segments were more frequent, TRBV5-6, TRBV5-1 and TRBV20-1 among them.

These receptors have no identified antigens. Sequencing input: blood. These receptors all stem from a girl aged 2 to 9 with multiple sclerosis.

The V gene is TRBV7-2, the J gene TRBJ2-5, with D uncertain. The end of the DNA is better explained by TRBJ2-7, so the J call may be wrong. The germline gives CDR1 SGHTA, CDR2 FQGNSA. The CDR3 totals 16 residues. The chain's CDR3 is CASSLESLLGRYEQYF. CDR3 in DNA: TGTGCCAGCAGCTTGGAGAGCCTCCTAGGGCGGTACGAGCAGTACTTC.

This clonotype was counted between two and nine times. This chain connects TRBV11-2 to TRBJ2-3, with D possibly matching TRBD1 (6 bases). The length of the CDR3 is 18 residues. Germline loops: CDR1 SGHAT, CDR2 FQNNGV. V lost 1 base and J lost 3, with 20 bases in between. The CDR3 reads CASSLVVSDFRGTDTQYF. CDR3 DNA sequence: TGTGCCAGCAGCTTAGTGGTATCGGACTTTAGGGGGACAGATACGCAGTATTTT.

This clonotype has a handful of counts. The chain recombines TRBV5-6 with TRBJ2-3; 10 nucleotides align to TRBD2. CDR3 length: 19 amino acids. V dropped 1 base and J dropped 2; count of bases not matched to a gene: 13. Germline loops: CDR1 SGHDT, CDR2 YYEEEE. The CDR3 spells CASSLLYPLSGRNTDTQYF. The CDR3 DNA is TGTGCCAGCAGCTTGCTGTATCCCCTTAGCGGGAGGAACACAGATACGCAGTATTTT.

This rearrangement joins TRBV12-3 or TRBV12-4 to TRBJ2-2, with 7 bases aligning to TRBD1. This CDR3 spans 17 amino acids. The ends lost 8 bases at V and 5 bases at J; junction bases unmatched: 17. The CDR3 DNA follows: TGTGCCAGCTTCTCGCAACAGGGGATTGGTAGGACCGGGGAGCTGTTTTTT. Amino acid sequence: CASFSQQGIGRTGELFF.

This clonotype appeared a few times. The gene calls are TRBV29-1 and TRBJ2-1; 7 bases match TRBD2. With 5 bases clipped from V and 4 bases from J, the junction kept 5 bases outside the gene matches. Germline loops: CDR1 SQVTM, CDR2 ANQGSEA. CDR3 size: 13 residues. CDR3 bases: TGCAGCGTTACCGGGACTATTTACAATGAGCAGTTCTTC. This translates into CSVTGTIYNEQFF.

V usage is TRBV27 and J usage is TRBJ2-5, with D possibly being TRBD1 (5 bases). Germline V gives CDR1 MNHEY, CDR2 SMNVEV (reference sequence). Trimming pared 5 bases from V and 2 bases from J, leaving 12 bases between. There are 14 residues in the CDR3. CDR3 residues: CASSTWGRQETQYF. The CDR3 DNA reads as TGTGCCAGCAGTACCTGGGGCCGGCAAGAGACCCAGTACTTC.

This clonotype was seen only a few times. The rearrangement joins TRBV24-1 to TRBJ2-7, with 9 nucleotides matching TRBD1. J was trimmed by 0 bases and V by 7 bases; bases with no gene match: 6. Looked up from germline, CDR1 is KGHDR and CDR2 is SFDVKD. The CDR3 has 15 residues. CDR3 DNA: TGTGCCACCAGGCTGGGGACAGGGTACTCCTACGAGCAGTACTTC. Translating it yields CATRLGTGYSYEQYF.

This chain connects TRBV20-1 to TRBJ2-3; D might be TRBD2 (6 bases). Trimming took off 0 bases at V and 2 bases at J, with 12 bases between the two ends. Germline CDR1 DFQATT, CDR2 SNEGSKA (reference sequence). The CDR3 is 15 residues long. CDR3 in amino acids: CSARDPRETTDTQYF. The CDR3 DNA is TGCAGTGCTAGAGATCCCCGGGAGACCACAGATACGCAGTATTTT.

In its sample, this clonotype was seen a few times. The V gene is TRBV7-6, the J gene TRBJ1-5; 7 bases are shared with TRBD1. Germline V gives CDR1 SGHVS, CDR2 FNYEAQ. This CDR3 is 16 amino acids long. Losses at the gene ends were 1 base for V and 3 bases for J; bases not matched to a gene: 6. The CDR3 region is CASSLETGPPNQPQHF. The DNA of the CDR3 is TGTGCCAGCAGCTTAGAGACAGGGCCCCCCAATCAGCCCCAGCATTTT. Complete variable domain (other parts from reference TRBV7-6 and TRBJ1-5): GAGVSQSPRYKVTKRGQDVALRCDPISGHVSLYWYRQALGQGPEFLTYFNYEAQQDKSGLPNDRFSAERPEGSISTLTIQRTEQRDSAMYRCASSLETGPPNQPQHFGDGTRLSIL.

The chain combines TRBV7-3 with TRBJ2-1, with a weak D call TRBD2 (6 bases). The V gene's germline CDR1 is SGHTA and CDR2 FQGTGA. V was cut by 1 base and J by 4 bases, with 11 bases left in between. The CDR3 extends over 15 amino acids. The CDR3 loop reads CASSLNSREYNEQFF. CDR3 bases: TGTGCCAGCAGCTTAAACTCGCGGGAATACAATGAGCAGTTCTTC.

This clonotype was seen a handful of times. This chain connects TRBV29-1 to TRBJ2-1; the D gene is possibly TRBD1 (5 bases). The CDR3 has 9 amino acids. Germline CDR1 and CDR2: SQVTM and ANQGSEA. Trimming pared 6 bases from V and 12 bases from J, leaving 9 bases between. CDR3 coding DNA: TGCAGCGTCTCTACAGGGCAGTTCTTC. Translating gives CSVSTGQFF.

This clonotype was observed a handful of times. The chain recombines TRBV7-2 with TRBJ1-2; D is ambiguous. Germline CDR1 reads SGHTA; CDR2 reads FQGNSA. V was shortened by 3 bases and J by 8 bases, with 10 bases between the two germline ends. The CDR3 runs to 12 residues. The CDR3 here is CASSFSGWGYTF. The CDR3 nucleotides are TGTGCCAGCAGCTTCAGTGGTTGGGGCTACACCTTC.

V and J are TRBV5-1 and TRBJ1-1; D is unclear. Germline CDR1 reads SGHRS; CDR2 reads YFSETQ. V was clipped by 6 bases and J by 4 bases, with 10 bases between them. CDR3 size: 12 residues. CDR3 sequence reads: CASISGVTEAFF. CDR3 nucleotide sequence: TGCGCCAGCATCTCAGGTGTCACTGAAGCTTTCTTT.

CDR3 DNA: TGTGCCAGCAGTCCCCTGAGACAGGTTTGGGAAAAACTGTTTTTT. This translates into CASSPLRQVWEKLFF. The rearrangement joins TRBV12-3 or TRBV12-4 to TRBJ1-4, with TRBD1 as a possible D gene (6 bases). The CDR3 has 15 amino acids. Trimming shortened V by 5 bases and J by 8 bases, and 18 bases separated the two germline ends.

This clonotype has more than one count but fewer than ten. The chain links TRBV29-1 to TRBJ2-5; 10 positions agree with TRBD2. Germline V CDR1 and CDR2: SQVTM, ANQGSEA. Trimming at V came to 3 bases and at J to 0 bases, leaving 10 bases not matched to a gene. This CDR3 is 17 amino acids long. CDR3 bases: TGCAGCGTTGACGGCCTAGCGGGAGCTCCGTACCAAGAGACCCAGTACTTC. Translation: CSVDGLAGAPYQETQYF.

The table lists this clonotype with a few counts. This chain connects TRBV28 to TRBJ2-7, with D possibly TRBD1 on 6 matching bases. V lost 11 bases to trimming and J lost 3 bases, with 17 bases between them. The CDR3 totals 13 residues. Germline CDR1 MDHEN, CDR2 SYDVKM. CDR3 sequence reads: CAGQDSPGYEQYF. In DNA, the CDR3 is TGTGCCGGGCAGGACAGTCCTGGCTACGAGCAGTACTTC.

This clonotype was detected a few times. The chain joins TRBV12-3 or TRBV12-4 to TRBJ1-1, with 9 bases aligning to TRBD1. The V gene end was trimmed by 6 bases and the J gene end by 0 bases; junction bases not matched to a gene: 8. This CDR3 spans 16 amino acids. The CDR3 loop reads CASSPTGGSVNTEAFF. The CDR3 DNA is TGTGCCAGCAGCCCCACAGGGGGCAGCGTGAACACTGAAGCTTTCTTT.

This chain joins TRBV6-6 and TRBJ2-6; D is undetermined. Trimming left V 7 bases short and J 0 bases short, with 10 bases between. This CDR3 has 15 residues. Germline values: CDR1 MNHNY, CDR2 SVGAGI (reference sequence). CDR3 DNA: TGTGCCAGCACGGGCGGAAGCTCTGGGGCCAACGTCCTGACTTTC. As protein: CASTGGSSGANVLTF.

The chain has TRBV5-1 and TRBJ2-5, with TRBD2 matching over 8 bases. Germline loops: CDR1 SGHRS, CDR2 YFSETQ. This CDR3 has 19 residues. V was clipped by 2 bases and J by 5 bases; unmatched bases: 20. The CDR3, as DNA: TGCGCCAGCAGCTTCGAAGGCAGTGAAAAGCGGGAGTTGTGGGAGACCCAGTACTTC. Protein product: CASSFEGSEKRELWETQYF.

This sequence joins TRBV20-1 and TRBJ2-3; D gene ambiguous. The CDR3 extends over 16 amino acids. Germline CDR1 reads DFQATT; CDR2 reads SNEGSKA (reference sequence). V shed 2 bases and J shed 0 bases, with 15 bases lying between them. The CDR3 reads CSARNGRLPSTDTQYF. CDR3 DNA sequence: TGCAGTGCTAGAAACGGACGGTTGCCGAGCACAGATACGCAGTATTTT.